The T cell receptor beta chain under discussion was sequenced for a study of T cell responses to AZD1222 COVID-19 vaccine. Investigators merged groups given second doses at roughly 4 or roughly 12 weeks. J was trimmed by 0 bases and V by 3 bases; bases with no gene match: 2. This CDR3 comprises 17 residues. CDR1 and CDR2 from the germline V gene are SEHNR and FQNEAQ (reference sequence). Worth noting for this clone: The antigen is unknown.

TCRdb keeps only in-frame clones here, not all; method: immunoSEQ multiplex PCR. The sample comprises around 120,000 clones, around 90% of which are singletons, and less than 2.5% rests with the top ten. General study results and limits: In all cases, repertoires were sampled only after the peak T cell response. Once two AZD1222 doses were given, Spike-specific TCR breadth and depth went up. The study identified only five to seven AZD1222 recipients as seropositive at baseline.

Material: peripheral blood, obtained 28 days after the second AZD1222 dose. The rearrangement joins TRBV7-9 to TRBJ2-1, with 13 bases fitting TRBD2. This clonotype was obtained from an adult who received the AZD1222 COVID-19 vaccine. The CDR3 sequence is CASSLGTSGNSYNEQFF. The CDR3 nucleotides read TGTGCCAGCAGCTTGGGGACTAGCGGGAACTCCTACAATGAGCAGTTCTTC.